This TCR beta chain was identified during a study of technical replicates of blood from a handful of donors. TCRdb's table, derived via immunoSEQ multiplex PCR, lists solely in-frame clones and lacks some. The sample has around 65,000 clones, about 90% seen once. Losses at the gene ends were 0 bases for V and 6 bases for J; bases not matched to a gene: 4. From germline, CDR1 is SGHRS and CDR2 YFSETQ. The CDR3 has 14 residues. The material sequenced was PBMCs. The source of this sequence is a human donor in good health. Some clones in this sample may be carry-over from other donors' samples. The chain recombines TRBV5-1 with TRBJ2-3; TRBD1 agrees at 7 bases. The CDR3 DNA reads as TGCGCCAGCAGCTTGGAGGGGGCAGTTGATACGCAGTATTTT. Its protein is CASSLEGAVDTQYF.